Below, 27 T cell receptor beta chains from the same sample are listed, as sequenced in a study of blood T cell repertoires in COVID-19. Profiled with immunoSEQ multiplex PCR; TCRdb holds only in-frame clones, not every one. This sample has around 240,000 clones, with approximately 83% found just once. The specimen was peripheral blood. These receptors were taken from a woman aged 45-65 years with acute or convalescent COVID-19.

CDR3 amino acids: CASSLGQRQTQYF. CDR3 nucleotides: TGTGCCAGCAGTCTAGGACAGAGGCAGACCCAGTACTTC. The V and J genes are TRBV28 and TRBJ2-5; D perhaps matches TRBD1 (6 bases). Deletions cut 5 bases from V and 6 bases from J, with 13 bases between. Germline CDR1 reads MDHEN; CDR2 reads SYDVKM. This CDR3 spans 13 amino acids.

The chain is built from TRBV29-1 and TRBJ1-1; D may be TRBD1 (6 bases). Trimming pared 7 bases from V and 0 bases from J, leaving 9 bases between. The CDR3 spans 12 residues. CDR1 SQVTM and CDR2 ANQGSEA come from the germline V gene. CDR3 sequence (DNA): TGCAGCGCTCAGGGGTTGAACACTGAAGCTTTCTTT. Its translation is CSAQGLNTEAFF.

The chain combines TRBV7-9 with TRBJ1-5; possibly TRBD1 for D (5 bases). Germline V gene sequence: CDR1 SEHNR, CDR2 FQNEAQ (reference sequence). The CDR3 spans 15 residues. V lost 3 bases, J lost 3 bases, and 12 bases lay in between. CDR3 DNA sequence: TGTGCCAGCAGCTTGGGGCAGGGATTCAATCAGCCCCAGCATTTT. It specifies CASSLGQGFNQPQHF.

V is TRBV5-6 and J is TRBJ1-1, with D uncertain. The V gene's germline CDR1 is SGHDT and CDR2 YYEEEE. Trimming shortened V by 4 bases and J by 3 bases, and 16 bases separated the two germline ends. The CDR3 is made up of 15 amino acids. This CDR3 reads CASSPFLDPDTEAFF. The CDR3 DNA sequence: TGTGCCAGCAGCCCCTTTTTAGATCCGGACACTGAAGCTTTCTTT.

The rearrangement links TRBV7-9 to TRBJ2-7; weak D call: TRBD2 (5 bases). V was cut by 4 bases and J by 7 bases, with 17 bases left in between. Germline CDR1 reads SEHNR; CDR2 reads FQNEAQ (reference sequence). The CDR3 runs to 14 residues. The DNA of the CDR3 is TGTGCCAGCAGCTATTTAACACCCTCGGGGGAGCAGTACTTC. It encodes CASSYLTPSGEQYF.

This clone was observed a handful of times. The rearrangement links TRBV11-2 to TRBJ2-7; TRBD1 aligns across 9 bases. V shed 1 base and J 2 bases; nucleotides not matched to a gene: 3. The CDR3 consists of 15 residues. Looked up from germline, CDR1 is SGHAT and CDR2 is FQNNGV. The CDR3 loop is CASSLGGTGTYEQYF. CDR3 DNA sequence: TGTGCCAGCAGCTTAGGGGGGACAGGGACCTACGAGCAGTACTTC.

The chain couples TRBV7-2 to TRBJ1-1, with a possible D match to TRBD1 (5 bases). The germline CDR1 and CDR2 sequences are SGHTA and FQGNSA. V lost 1 base to trimming and J lost 5 bases, with 11 bases between them. This CDR3 contains 14 residues. CDR3: CASSLGVGVTEAFF. In DNA, the CDR3 is TGTGCCAGCAGCTTAGGCGTAGGGGTTACTGAAGCTTTCTTT.

The V and J genes are TRBV6-1 and TRBJ1-2; TRBD1 agrees at 11 bases. The CDR3 consists of 16 residues. V shed 3 bases and J 4 bases; nucleotides not matched to a gene: 7. Germline CDR1 and CDR2: MNHNS and SASEGT. The CDR3 DNA reads TGTGCCAGCAGTGACCGGACAGGGGGCTTCGGCTATGGCTACACCTTC. Amino acid sequence: CASSDRTGGFGYGYTF.

The chain links TRBV28 to TRBJ1-4, with 7 positions matching TRBD1. Trimming took 8 bases from V and 5 from J; bases not matched to a gene: 17. CDR1 and CDR2 (germline): MDHEN, SYDVKM. The CDR3 has 17 residues. The CDR3 DNA sequence: TGTGCCAGCCGCCGACCGGGACAGAGACTATCGAATGAAAAACTGTTTTTT. Its translation is CASRRPGQRLSNEKLFF.

This chain uses TRBV7-9 with TRBJ1-5; 8 bases are a match to TRBD1. The V gene's germline CDR1 is SEHNR and CDR2 FQNEAQ (reference sequence). This CDR3 has 15 residues. Trimming cost V 4 bases and J 5 bases; bases outside gene matches: 7. The CDR3 sequence: CASSSSQGAYQPQHF. CDR3 bases: TGTGCCAGCAGCTCGAGCCAGGGGGCGTATCAGCCCCAGCATTTT.

V and J are TRBV11-2 and TRBJ1-4, with D maybe TRBD1 (5 bases). Germline V CDR1 and CDR2: SGHAT, FQNNGV. V was clipped by 5 bases and J by 4 bases, with 14 bases between them. The CDR3 has 15 residues. CDR3 residues: CASSLTGLVNEKLFF. CDR3 DNA: TGTGCCAGCAGCCTTACAGGTTTAGTTAATGAAAAACTGTTTTTT.

The V and J genes are TRBV29-1 and TRBJ1-1; the D gene is possibly TRBD1 (5 bases). Deletions cut 7 bases from V and 3 bases from J, with 21 bases between. Germline values: CDR1 SQVTM, CDR2 ANQGSEA. The CDR3 loop spans 15 amino acids. CDR3 sequence: CSGTFQGFQHTEAFF. Written as DNA, the CDR3 is TGCAGCGGGACCTTCCAGGGTTTCCAGCACACTGAAGCTTTCTTT.

The chain carries TRBV20-1 and TRBJ1-4, with D possibly TRBD1 on 6 matching bases. This CDR3 is 13 amino acids long. Germline-derived CDR1 and CDR2 are DFQATT and SNEGSKA (reference sequence). V was cut by 3 bases and J by 5 bases, with 10 bases left in between. The CDR3 DNA reads TGCAGTGCTAGTTCAGGGGTAAATGAAAAACTGTTTTTT. This gives the protein CSASSGVNEKLFF.

V and J are TRBV6-1 and TRBJ2-1; D is perhaps TRBD2 (6 bases). Trimming cost V 1 base and J 4 bases, with 11 bases left between them. The CDR3 consists of 15 residues. The V gene's germline CDR1 is MNHNS and CDR2 SASEGT. CDR3 residues: CASSEVNSGYNEQFF. The CDR3 DNA is TGTGCCAGCAGTGAAGTAAATAGCGGATACAATGAGCAGTTCTTC.

The chain recombines TRBV3-1 (or the pseudogene TRBV3-2) with TRBJ2-3; the match to TRBD2 covers 7 bases. The CDR3 contains 15 residues. V was clipped by 0 bases and J by 5 bases; unmatched bases: 5. CDR1 is LGHDT and CDR2 is YNNKEL in the germline V gene (reference sequence). The CDR3 DNA reads as TGTGCCAGCAGCCAAGATGGACTAGACAGAGATACGCAGTATTTT. Translation: CASSQDGLDRDTQYF.

This CDR3 reads CATSRVTSSGTGELFF. CDR3 bases: TGTGCCACCAGCAGAGTTACTAGCTCAGGCACCGGGGAGCTGTTTTTT. This rearrangement joins TRBV15 to TRBJ2-2, with D tentatively TRBD2 (6 bases). Trimming removed 1 base from V and 4 bases from J, with 13 bases in between. Germline CDR1 LNHNV, CDR2 YYDKDF (reference sequence). The CDR3 consists of 16 residues.

This chain joins TRBV11-3 and TRBJ1-1, with D unclear. The CDR3 covers 14 residues. The V and J ends lost 5 bases and 4 bases respectively, with 14 bases between them. Germline V CDR1 and CDR2: SGHNT, YENEEA. The CDR3 is CASSPDLGSTEAFF. DNA for the CDR3: TGTGCCAGCAGCCCAGATTTGGGGAGCACTGAAGCTTTCTTT.

This sequence joins TRBV28 and TRBJ2-1; D is unclear. With 3 bases removed from V and 5 bases from J, the gap between germline ends came to 11 bases. This CDR3 region has 14 residues. Germline CDR1 is MDHEN and CDR2 is SYDVKM. The CDR3, as DNA: TGTGCCAGCAGTTTGGCAGGAATCGACAATGAGCAGTTCTTC. It specifies CASSLAGIDNEQFF.

CDR3 sequence (DNA): TGTGCCAGCAGAGTGACAGGACGAGGGGTAATTGCTAGCACAGATACGCAGTATTTT. Translated, it gives CASRVTGRGVIASTDTQYF. This chain links TRBV7-9 with TRBJ2-3; tentatively, D is TRBD1 (6 bases). The V end was cut by 6 bases, the J end by 0 bases, with 25 bases between. CDR3 length: 19 amino acids. The germline V gene encodes CDR1 SEHNR and CDR2 FQNEAQ (reference sequence).

The chain couples TRBV28 to TRBJ2-3; 8 bases are a match to TRBD2. The CDR3 runs to 14 residues. The germline V gene encodes CDR1 MDHEN and CDR2 SYDVKM. Losses at the gene ends were 11 bases for V and 4 bases for J; bases not matched to a gene: 11. The CDR3 DNA is TGTGCCCGGCGAGTAGCGGGGATGGCAGATACGCAGTATTTT. It translates to CARRVAGMADTQYF.

Comment on this clone: A junction boundary mismatches the germline segment, possibly from a read error. The chain uses TRBV3-1 (or the pseudogene TRBV3-2) and TRBJ2-2; D is perhaps TRBD2 (5 bases). Germline V gives CDR1 LGHDT, CDR2 YNNKEL (reference sequence). CDR3 size: 15 residues. The CDR3 DNA reads as TGTGCCAGCACCCAATTAGGAGACGAACACCGGGGAGCTGTTTTT. Its protein is CASTQLGDEHRGAVF.

This chain joins TRBV6-2 or TRBV6-3 and TRBJ1-6, with a possible D match to TRBD1 (5 bases). CDR3 length: 15 residues. V lost 1 base and J 5 bases, leaving 9 bases between the germline ends. CDR1 MNHEY and CDR2 SVGEGT come from the germline V gene. CDR3 in amino acids: CASSYLDNNNSPLHF. The CDR3 nucleotides read TGTGCCAGCAGTTACTTGGACAACAATAATTCACCCCTCCACTTT.

The CDR3 region has the DNA TGTGCCAGCAGTCCCCTCGACACAAGCTCCTACGAGCAGTACTTC. It is translated as CASSPLDTSSYEQYF. J is TRBJ2-7 and V is TRBV6-5; D unclear. Trimming shortened V by 5 bases and J by 0 bases, and 14 bases separated the two germline ends. This CDR3 region has 15 residues. CDR1 MNHEY and CDR2 SVGAGI come from the germline V gene.

The J gene is TRBJ2-7, the V gene TRBV30; perhaps TRBD2 as D (5 bases). Germline values: CDR1 GTSNPN, CDR2 SVGIG (reference sequence). Deletions cut 3 bases from V and 2 bases from J, with 8 bases between. This CDR3 comprises 12 residues. This chain's CDR3 is CAWRRRTYEQYF. The CDR3 region has the DNA TGTGCCTGGAGACGGAGGACCTACGAGCAGTACTTC.

The rearrangement uses TRBV2 and TRBJ2-3, with a weak D call TRBD2 (7 bases). Deletions cut 4 bases from V and 0 bases from J, with 14 bases between. This CDR3 contains 16 residues. Germline V lookup: CDR1 SNHLY, CDR2 FYNNEI. This chain's CDR3 is CASSVSGGFSTDTQYF. CDR3 nucleotide sequence: TGTGCCAGCAGTGTGTCGGGGGGCTTTAGCACAGATACGCAGTATTTT.

The chain recombines TRBV12-3 or TRBV12-4 with TRBJ1-5; D is undetermined. CDR3 size: 12 residues. V lost 6 bases to trimming and J lost 6 bases, with 9 bases between them. The CDR3 DNA reads TGTGCCAGCAGCTTCGGAGGTCAGCCCCAGCATTTT. It specifies CASSFGGQPQHF.

The CDR3 region has the DNA TGTGCCAGCAGTTTACAGGGCGGTTCACCCCTCCACTTT. This gives the protein CASSLQGGSPLHF. The rearrangement joins TRBV27 to TRBJ1-6, with a weak D call TRBD1 (5 bases). This CDR3 is built from 13 residues. Germline V CDR1 and CDR2: MNHEY, SMNVEV (reference sequence). Trimming stripped 2 bases from V and 9 bases from J, with 8 bases between.